These 9 T cell receptor beta chains came from one sample sequenced in a study of blood T cells in healthy people across ages. A second roughly 6 to 12 cycle PCR used barcoded and J-beta primers. MiXCR was run by TCRdb on the 5' RACE reads, yielding one entry per CDR3 protein. The table records some 640,000 distinct CDR3 sequences, approximately 30% of them present only once. Sequencing input: blood. These receptors all stem from a woman aged 80 or older in good health.

In this sample, this clonotype turned up many times. The rearrangement joins TRBV6-5 to TRBJ2-1; possible D gene TRBD2, 5 bases. CDR1 is MNHEY, CDR2 SVGAGI, per germline. This CDR3 has 12 amino acids. Trimming took 6 bases from V and 6 from J, leaving 9 bases between them. The CDR3 DNA sequence: TGTGCCAGCAGGGGAGAGATCAATGAGCAGTTCTTC. This translates into CASRGEINEQFF.

On this clonotype: One junction end does not reproduce the germline sequence, and a read error may be involved. The CDR3 sequence: CSSSLDTSSYNEQFF. Written as DNA, the CDR3 is TGTTCCAGCAGCTTAGACACGAGCTCCTACAACGAGCAGTTCTTC. The chain has TRBV7-9 and TRBJ2-1; no clear D gene. Germline V lookup: CDR1 SEHNR, CDR2 FQNEAQ (reference sequence). CDR3 length: 15 residues.

The table lists this clonotype with many counts. The rearrangement uses TRBV12-3 or TRBV12-4 and TRBJ1-4; D gene unclear. CDR3 length equals 15 residues. V lost 5 bases and J lost 5, with 15 bases in between. As DNA, the CDR3 is TGTGCCAGCAGTCCTCTGACTGGTGGGAATGAAAAACTGTTTTTT. Translation gives CASSPLTGGNEKLFF.

This clonotype was detected many times. The gene calls are TRBV29-1 and TRBJ2-1; TRBD2 might be the D (5 bases). Trimming stripped 6 bases from V and 8 bases from J, with 11 bases between. Germline lookup yields CDR1 SQVTM and CDR2 ANQGSEA. The CDR3 covers 11 residues. The CDR3 reads CSVEVWDEQFF. The CDR3 bases are TGCAGCGTGGAGGTATGGGATGAGCAGTTCTTC.

This clonotype was seen more than once but under ten times. This may arise from a read error, as a much more abundant clone is one base away. The chain employs TRBV7-8 and TRBJ1-2; TRBD1 aligns across 11 bases. V gave up 1 base and J gave up 6 bases; unmatched junction bases: 1. Per the germline V gene, CDR1 is SGHVS and CDR2 is FQNEAQ. This CDR3 comprises 14 residues. CDR3 region: CASSLGTGGDGYTF. CDR3 coding DNA: TGTGCCAGCAGCTTAGGGACAGGGGGCGATGGCTACACCTTC.

This clonotype was seen more than once but under ten times. Being one base from a much bigger clone, this may be a read error. The CDR3 loop is CATSRARSRYNEQFF. DNA of the CDR3: TGTGCCACCAGCAGAGCCAGGAGCCGATACAATGAGCAGTTCTTC. V is TRBV15 and J is TRBJ2-1; no clear D. The CDR3 contains 15 residues. The germline CDR1 and CDR2 sequences are LNHNV and YYDKDF (reference sequence). V was trimmed by 1 base and J by 4 bases, leaving 11 bases between them.

The sample holds one count of this clonotype. The CDR3: CASSPGQGIARAFF. The CDR3 bases are TGTGCCAGCAGCCCGGGACAGGGAATCGCGAGAGCTTTCTTT. This rearrangement joins TRBV7-9 to TRBJ1-1; 9 positions agree with TRBD1. The germline V gene has CDR1 SEHNR and CDR2 FQNEAQ (reference sequence). CDR3 size: 14 residues. Trimming took 5 bases from V and 10 from J; bases not matched to a gene: 11.

V and J are TRBV6-8 and TRBJ2-3, with TRBD2 matching 7 bases. Germline V CDR1 and CDR2: MNHGY, SAAAGT. Trimming at V came to 5 bases and at J to 0 bases, leaving 5 bases not matched to a gene. The CDR3 runs to 15 residues. DNA of the CDR3: TGTGCCAGCAGTGGGGGGACTACTAGCACAGATACGCAGTATTTT. Protein product: CASSGGTTSTDTQYF.

This clonotype appeared a few times. The chain couples TRBV20-1 to TRBJ2-7; TRBD2 might be the D (6 bases). The CDR3 is 14 residues long. Trimming took 0 bases from V and 3 from J, leaving 12 bases between them. Germline V gene sequence: CDR1 DFQATT, CDR2 SNEGSKA (reference sequence). The CDR3 region is CSARDQRGCYEQYF. CDR3 bases: TGCAGTGCTAGAGATCAACGGGGGTGCTACGAGCAGTACTTC.